Presented here are 9 T cell receptor beta chains from one specimen sequenced in a study of cytomegalovirus exposure and HLA in healthy donors. Primers for the PCR totalled 60 Vbeta and 13 Jbeta. Clones were sequenced by immunoSEQ multiplex PCR, and TCRdb holds only the in-frame ones, with some missing. The sample consists of about 41,000 clones, roughly 80% of them appearing once. The sample consisted of PBMCs. Receptors were obtained from a man aged 50 to 59 in good health and CMV-seronegative.

The chain has TRBV6-1 and TRBJ2-3; 9 bases map to TRBD1. This CDR3 has 15 residues. The germline CDR1 and CDR2 sequences are MNHNS and SASEGT. The V gene end was trimmed by 5 bases and the J gene end by 3 bases; junction bases not matched to a gene: 6. CDR3 loop: CASSRQGVRTDTQYF. Here the CDR3 DNA reads TGTGCCAGCAGTCGACAGGGGGTCCGGACAGATACGCAGTATTTT.

The chain recombines TRBV2 with TRBJ1-2, with D unresolved. The CDR3 spans 15 residues. Germline V CDR1 and CDR2: SNHLY, FYNNEI. Trimming took off 5 bases at V and 6 bases at J, with 19 bases between the two ends. The CDR3: CASSTGRGGSDGYTF. As DNA, the CDR3 is TGTGCCAGCAGTACCGGCCGTGGAGGGTCCGATGGCTACACCTTC.

V and J are TRBV29-1 and TRBJ2-1; 11 bases are a match to TRBD2. The CDR3 totals 15 residues. V trimming: 6 bases; J trimming: 3 bases; junction bases outside the gene matches: 7. Per the germline V gene, CDR1 is SQVTM and CDR2 is ANQGSEA. The CDR3 sequence is CSVRLLAGGYNEQFF. CDR3 sequence (DNA): TGCAGCGTGCGCCTTCTAGCGGGAGGCTACAATGAGCAGTTCTTC.

The chain uses TRBV5-4 and TRBJ2-3; 7 bases map to TRBD2. Germline-derived CDR1 and CDR2 are SGHNT and YYREEE (reference sequence). The CDR3 consists of 17 residues. The ends lost 0 bases at V and 3 bases at J; junction bases unmatched: 10. CDR3 DNA sequence: TGTGCCAGCAGCTTGGGGAGCGGGAATGGTGTAACAGATACGCAGTATTTT. Protein sequence: CASSLGSGNGVTDTQYF.

The chain combines TRBV7-8 with TRBJ2-7; 7 bases match TRBD2. The CDR3 totals 15 residues. The junction had 5 bases not matched to a gene; V was cut back by 3 bases and J by 0 bases. Germline V gene data show CDR1 as SGHVS and CDR2 as FQNEAQ. The chain's CDR3 is CASSFLADLSYEQYF. The CDR3 DNA reads TGTGCCAGCAGCTTCCTAGCGGACCTCTCCTACGAGCAGTACTTC.

CDR3: CASSARLGGEEQFF. CDR3 sequence (DNA): TGTGCCAGCAGCGCCCGATTGGGGGGAGAGGAGCAGTTCTTC. The chain links TRBV9 to TRBJ2-1; TRBD2 is a possible D gene (6 bases). Germline CDR1 SGDLS, CDR2 YYNGEE. This CDR3 region has 14 residues. Deletions cut 3 bases from V and 10 bases from J, with 17 bases between.

The chain is built from TRBV5-1 and TRBJ2-1; no clear D. V was cut by 5 bases and J by 9 bases, with 18 bases left in between. Germline V gene data show CDR1 as SGHRS and CDR2 as YFSETQ. This CDR3 region has 14 residues. The CDR3 DNA follows: TGCGCCAGCAGAGGCGGAACCTTTAGTGGTGAGCAGTTCTTC. This translates into CASRGGTFSGEQFF.

The chain has TRBV6-1 and TRBJ1-6; no reliable D call. V shed 4 bases and J shed 4 bases, with 5 bases lying between them. CDR1 is MNHNS and CDR2 is SASEGT in the germline V gene. The CDR3 sequence is 13 residues long. This chain's CDR3 is CASSGQYNSPLHF. As DNA, the CDR3 is TGTGCCAGCAGTGGACAATATAATTCACCCCTCCACTTT.

This chain joins TRBV27 and TRBJ2-3; the D gene is possibly TRBD2 (6 bases). Per germline, CDR1 MNHEY and CDR2 SMNVEV (reference sequence). This CDR3 has 16 amino acids. Trimming stripped 7 bases from V and 0 bases from J, with 17 bases between. CDR3 amino acids: CASNKQRAPSTDTQYF. CDR3 nucleotide sequence: TGTGCCAGCAATAAACAGCGGGCACCTAGCACAGATACGCAGTATTTT.